What follows is one TCR beta chain and its context. The data derive from a study of shared clonotypes between healthy human individuals. Losses at the gene ends were 5 bases for V and 5 bases for J; bases not matched to a gene: 10. The CDR3 loop spans 16 amino acids. Germline loops: CDR1 SGHTA, CDR2 FQGNSA. Genomic DNA from each subset was divided evenly over several immunoSEQ plates. Produced via immunoSEQ multiplex PCR; TCRdb's table is partial and in-frame only. In the table there are fewer than 3 million clones, around 92% of which are singletons. The TCR originated in a man between 18 and 29 years old in good health. Some clones in this sample may be carry-over from other donors' samples. The V gene is TRBV7-2, the J gene TRBJ2-7, with 12 bases matching TRBD2. Sequenced: naive CD4+ T cells from PBMCs. Noted subset: CD45RA+ positively selected. In DNA form, the CDR3 reads TGTGCCAGCAGCCTCCGGGGGGGACTAGCGGGTAACGAGCAGTACTTC. Its translation: CASSLRGGLAGNEQYF.